Listed here are 2 T cell receptor beta chains from one sample, sequenced in a study of regulatory T cells in long-lasting Graves disease. Time point meaning: newly diagnosed GD, antithyroid drugs for less than 3 months. RNA extracted from PBMCs served as the sequencing template. Both iRepertoire HTBI primers and Arm-PCR of CDR3 regions were used to build the TCR beta libraries. Using its own MiXCR run on the multiplex PCR reads, TCRdb lists one record per CDR3 protein. The sample carries some 450,000 distinct CDR3 sequences, roughly 15% recorded once. In addition, the sample was reused for a study of T cells in Graves' hyperthyroidism and ophthalmopathy.

The specimen was peripheral blood mononuclear cells (PBMCs), collected at new diagnosis, from a patient treated with antithyroid drugs. These receptor sequences come from a woman younger than 45 with Graves disease.

The chain employs TRBV12-3 or TRBV12-4 and TRBJ2-1, with TRBD2 matching 8 bases. V shed 6 bases and J 6 bases; nucleotides not matched to a gene: 25. CDR3 size: 20 residues. CDR3 in DNA: TGTGCCAGCAGCGTAGGTTCCCCCCTACGTGTCGATAGCGGGATCAATGAGCAGTTCTTC. This sequence encodes CASSVGSPLRVDSGINEQFF.

This clonotype has a handful of counts. The J gene is TRBJ1-3, the V gene TRBV11-2; D is ambiguous. The CDR3 length is 12 residues. From germline, CDR1 is SGHAT and CDR2 FQNNGV. Trimming pared 5 bases from V and 9 bases from J, leaving 11 bases between. The CDR3 spells CASSPFRGTIYF. The CDR3 bases are TGTGCCAGCAGCCCTTTCCGGGGCACCATATATTTT.